This T cell receptor beta chain was sequenced for a study of OX40 agonist ivuxolimab in advanced cancers. Study-level background: The mean age was around 56 years, ranging from about 20 to 90, with more than 70% of participants male. Prior anti-PD-1, anti-PD-L1 or anti-CTLA-4 therapy did not bar entry, and 40% to 45% had some.

Some clones are missing from TCRdb's copy, which holds only in-frame ones; the method was immunoSEQ multiplex PCR. The table records around 68,000 clones, roughly 85% of them present only once. V lost 1 base and J 10 bases, leaving 8 bases between the germline ends. CDR3 length: 12 residues. Germline CDR1 reads SGHTA; CDR2 reads FQGNSA. The V and J genes are TRBV7-2 and TRBJ2-1, with D hard to call. This specimen was CD4+ or CD8+ T cells sorted from blood, taken in a trial of the OX40 agonist ivuxolimab. The sequence derives from an adult with an advanced solid tumor such as melanoma, head and neck, liver or kidney cancer. The CDR3 sequence: CASSLVPGEQFF. CDR3 nucleotides: TGTGCCAGCAGCTTAGTTCCCGGAGAGCAGTTCTTC.